The entry that follows covers one TCR beta chain sequence. What it recognizes is unknown. Looked up from germline, CDR1 is SGHRS and CDR2 is YFSETQ. CDR3 length: 14 residues. Deletions cut 4 bases from V and 6 bases from J, with 13 bases between. This record comes from a study of T cell responses to AZD1222 COVID-19 vaccine. The study's findings and limits: Recipients of two AZD1222 doses showed rising Spike-specific TCR breadth and depth. Regions 160-218 and 743-854 held dominance among vaccine-associated CD4 TCRs, which spanned spike.

Libraries were prepared by immunoSEQ multiplex PCR; TCRdb keeps only in-frame clonotypes and omits some of them. The sample holds around 100,000 clones, about 90% seen once. The sample was peripheral blood, taken on day 0 of MenACWY control vaccination. The chain uses TRBV5-1 and TRBJ2-2; TRBD1 might be the D (5 bases). The clonotype comes from an adult in good health. The CDR3 reads CASSDQGTAGELFF. For the CDR3, the DNA is TGCGCCAGCAGCGATCAGGGTACTGCCGGGGAGCTGTTTTTT.